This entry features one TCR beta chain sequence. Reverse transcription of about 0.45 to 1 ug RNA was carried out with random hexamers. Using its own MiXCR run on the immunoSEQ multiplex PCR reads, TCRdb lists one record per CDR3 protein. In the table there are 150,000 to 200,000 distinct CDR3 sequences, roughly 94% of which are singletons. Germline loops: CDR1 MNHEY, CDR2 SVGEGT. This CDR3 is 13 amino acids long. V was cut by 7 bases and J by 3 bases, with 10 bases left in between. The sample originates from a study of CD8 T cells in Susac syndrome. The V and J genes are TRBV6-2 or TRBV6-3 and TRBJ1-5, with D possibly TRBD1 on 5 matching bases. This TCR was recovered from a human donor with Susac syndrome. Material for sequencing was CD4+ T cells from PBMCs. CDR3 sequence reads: CASTQQVNQPQHF. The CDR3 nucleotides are TGTGCCAGCACACAACAGGTCAATCAGCCCCAGCATTTT.